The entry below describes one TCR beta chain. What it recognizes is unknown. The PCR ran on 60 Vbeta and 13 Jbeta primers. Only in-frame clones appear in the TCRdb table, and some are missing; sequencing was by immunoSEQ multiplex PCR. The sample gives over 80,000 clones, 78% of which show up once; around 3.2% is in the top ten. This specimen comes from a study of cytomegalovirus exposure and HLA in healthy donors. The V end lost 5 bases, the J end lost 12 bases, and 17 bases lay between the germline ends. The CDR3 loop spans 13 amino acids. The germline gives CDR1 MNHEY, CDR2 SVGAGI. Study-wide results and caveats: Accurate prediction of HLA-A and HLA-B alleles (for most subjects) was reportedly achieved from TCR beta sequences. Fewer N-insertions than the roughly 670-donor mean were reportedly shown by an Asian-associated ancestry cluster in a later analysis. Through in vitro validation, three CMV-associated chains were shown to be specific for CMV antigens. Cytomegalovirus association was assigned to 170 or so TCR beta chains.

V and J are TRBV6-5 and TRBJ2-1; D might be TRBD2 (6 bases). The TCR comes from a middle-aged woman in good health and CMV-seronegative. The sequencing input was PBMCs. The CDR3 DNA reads TGTGCCAGCAGTCCGGAGGGAAGAGGATGGCAGTTCTTC. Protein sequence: CASSPEGRGWQFF.